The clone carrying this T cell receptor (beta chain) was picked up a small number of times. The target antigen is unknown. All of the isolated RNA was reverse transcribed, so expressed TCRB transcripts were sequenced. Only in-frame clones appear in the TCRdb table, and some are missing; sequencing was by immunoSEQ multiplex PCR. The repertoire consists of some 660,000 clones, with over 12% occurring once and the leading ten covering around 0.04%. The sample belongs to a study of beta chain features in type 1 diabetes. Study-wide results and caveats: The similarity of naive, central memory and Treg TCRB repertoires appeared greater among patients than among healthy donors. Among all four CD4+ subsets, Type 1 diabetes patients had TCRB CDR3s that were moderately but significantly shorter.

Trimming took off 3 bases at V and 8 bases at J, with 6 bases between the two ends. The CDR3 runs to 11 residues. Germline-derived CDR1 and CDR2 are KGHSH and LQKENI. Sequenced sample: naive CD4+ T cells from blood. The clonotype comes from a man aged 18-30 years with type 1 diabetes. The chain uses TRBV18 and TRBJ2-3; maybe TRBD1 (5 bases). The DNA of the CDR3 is TGTGCCAGCTCACCCCAGGGTACGCAGTATTTT. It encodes CASSPQGTQYF.